The 20 T cell receptor beta chains reported below all come from one sample, sequenced in a study of T cells after yellow fever vaccination (dated by TCRdb to between 2017 and 2020). The intended sense of this specimen's treatment or condition label: live attenuated yellow fever vaccine strain. Library preparation employed 5' RACE. For sequencing, an Illumina NovaSeq 6000 was employed. The raw public data were reprocessed by TCRdb itself: fastp quality trimming at Q25, MiXCR clonotype calling, in-frame beta chains only. Under each unique CDR3 protein, matching rows form one entry showing the most common genes and DNA. Present in this sample are a few hundred thousand distinct CDR3 sequences, about 3.9% of which were seen just once. The biggest ten clones account for 15% to 20% of the sample. Specimen: PBMCs, collected 15 days after the yellow fever booster vaccination. These receptor sequences come from a man younger than 35 who received the YFV17D yellow fever vaccine.

This clonotype showed up many times. The genes are TRBV18 and TRBJ2-7; D gene uncertain. The CDR3 runs to 17 residues. Germline V gene sequence: CDR1 KGHSH, CDR2 LQKENI. Trimming removed 0 bases from V and 4 bases from J, with 19 bases in between. CDR3 DNA sequence: TGTGCCAGCTCACCACCGGGTTCTACCCCTCCTGATTACGAGCAGTACTTC. Translation gives CASSPPGSTPPDYEQYF.

At least ten counts were recorded for this clonotype. The chain combines TRBV6-5 with TRBJ1-2, with a possible D match to TRBD1 (5 bases). Germline assignment: CDR1 MNHEY and CDR2 SVGAGI. The length of the CDR3 is 15 residues. The V gene lost 0 bases and the J gene lost 3 bases, with 11 bases spanning the gap. CDR3 loop: CASSYSHRNDYGYTF. DNA of the CDR3: TGTGCCAGCAGTTACTCACACAGGAACGACTATGGCTACACCTTC.

This clonotype was observed at least ten times. The chain is built from TRBV5-1 and TRBJ2-1; TRBD2 matches 7 bases. Germline assignment: CDR1 SGHRS and CDR2 YFSETQ. J lost 0 bases, V lost 4 bases, and 7 bases had no gene match. The CDR3 totals 16 residues. CDR3 sequence reads: CASSGLTSSSYNEQFF. The CDR3 DNA is TGCGCCAGCAGCGGGTTGACTAGCAGCTCCTACAATGAGCAGTTCTTC.

This clonotype has at least ten counts. The chain combines TRBV15 with TRBJ1-5, with D unclear. Germline values: CDR1 LNHNV, CDR2 YYDKDF (reference sequence). This CDR3 has 17 amino acids. V was cut by 0 bases and J by 6 bases, with 18 bases left in between. CDR3 sequence (DNA): TGTGCCACCAGCAGAGAGCCGAAGAGGGCTTATATTCAGCCCCAGCATTTT. Its protein product is CATSREPKRAYIQPQHF.

This clonotype appeared many times. The chain combines TRBV5-1 with TRBJ1-1; D is ambiguous. The germline V gene encodes CDR1 SGHRS and CDR2 YFSETQ. This CDR3 spans 15 amino acids. V shed 0 bases and J shed 2 bases, with 11 bases lying between them. CDR3 amino acids: CASSLDAGVNTEAFF. Written as DNA, the CDR3 is TGCGCCAGCAGCTTGGATGCGGGAGTTAACACTGAAGCTTTCTTT.

This clonotype was detected many times. The chain uses TRBV28 and TRBJ2-1; the match to TRBD2 covers 13 bases. The CDR3 runs 15 residues. The germline CDR1 and CDR2 sequences are MDHEN and SYDVKM. The V and J ends lost 7 bases and 5 bases, in that order; junction bases with no gene match: 5. CDR3 sequence reads: CASNKLAGGNNEQFF. The CDR3 bases are TGTGCCAGCAATAAACTAGCGGGGGGGAACAATGAGCAGTTCTTC.

In this sample, this clonotype turned up many times. This sequence joins TRBV12-3 or TRBV12-4 and TRBJ1-1; no reliable D call. This CDR3 has 14 residues. Trimming left V 2 bases short and J 2 bases short, with 9 bases between. CDR3 nucleotides: TGTGCCAGCAGTTTAATGTTACAAAACACTGAAGCTTTCTTT. Translated: CASSLMLQNTEAFF.

The chain joins TRBV9 to TRBJ2-6; D not certain. V lost 3 bases to trimming and J lost 0 bases, with 4 bases between them. This CDR3 is built from 14 residues. The germline V gene has CDR1 SGDLS and CDR2 YYNGEE. DNA for the CDR3: TGTGCCAGCAGCGCGAACTCTGGGGCCAACGTCCTGACTTTC. This sequence encodes CASSANSGANVLTF.

This clonotype was seen ten or more times. This chain uses TRBV7-2 with TRBJ1-2; D unclear. The V gene lost 0 bases and the J gene lost 3 bases, with 5 bases spanning the gap. This CDR3 is 13 amino acids long. Germline V CDR1 and CDR2: SGHTA, FQGNSA. In nucleotides, the CDR3 is TGTGCCAGCAGCTTAGCAGAGGACTATGGCTACACCTTC. Its protein is CASSLAEDYGYTF.

This clonotype was detected ten times or more. This chain joins TRBV6-5 and TRBJ2-7; 11 nucleotides line up with TRBD2. The germline gives CDR1 MNHEY, CDR2 SVGAGI. The CDR3 has 15 amino acids. V trimming: 4 bases; J trimming: 6 bases; junction bases outside the gene matches: 8. The chain's CDR3 is CASSSLAGVPIEQYF. The CDR3, as DNA: TGTGCCAGCAGTTCACTAGCGGGGGTCCCCATCGAGCAGTACTTC.

The table lists this clonotype with many counts. The V and J genes are TRBV12-3 or TRBV12-4 and TRBJ1-2; possibly TRBD1 for D (5 bases). The germline V and J ends were trimmed by 6 bases and 0 bases, with 17 bases remaining between them. This CDR3 has 16 amino acids. In DNA, the CDR3 is TGTGCCAGCAGGGGTGGGACTTGGGAAGCTAACTATGGCTACACCTTC. Protein product: CASRGGTWEANYGYTF.

This clonotype was detected many times. The V gene is TRBV7-3, the J gene TRBJ1-6; D may be TRBD1 (5 bases). Between the trimmed V and J ends, which lost 6 bases and 7 bases, there was a span of 13 bases. Germline CDR1 reads SGHTA; CDR2 reads FQGTGA. The CDR3 is 14 amino acids. The CDR3 is CASSLGTANSPLHF. The DNA of the CDR3 is TGTGCCAGCAGTTTGGGGACGGCCAATTCACCCCTCCACTTT. Full variable domain (outside the CDR3, taken from reference TRBV7-3 and TRBJ1-6): GAGVSQTPSNKVTEKGKYVELRCDPISGHTALYWYRQSLGQGPEFLIYFQGTGAADDSGLPNDRFFAVRPEGSVSTLKIQRTERGDSAVYLCASSLGTANSPLHFGNGTRLTVT.

There are many counts of this clonotype. V and J are TRBV6-6 and TRBJ2-7; D call uncertain. Trimming took off 0 bases at V and 3 bases at J, with 6 bases between the two ends. The germline gives CDR1 MNHNY, CDR2 SVGAGI (reference sequence). CDR3 length: 13 amino acids. CDR3 loop: CASSYSGLYEQYV. CDR3 DNA: TGTGCCAGCAGTTACTCCGGCCTCTACGAGCAGTACGTC.

This clonotype was observed many times. This chain uses TRBV11-1 with TRBJ1-2; D unresolved. V was shortened by 3 bases and J by 1 base, with 6 bases between the two germline ends. The CDR3 covers 13 residues. CDR1 is SGHAT and CDR2 is FQDESV in the germline V gene (reference sequence). The CDR3 is CASSFTSNYGYTF. Written as DNA, the CDR3 is TGTGCCAGCAGCTTTACAAGTAACTATGGCTACACCTTC.

This clonotype was seen at least ten times. The chain joins TRBV5-6 to TRBJ1-1; D is unresolved. V lost 1 base and J lost 4, with 11 bases in between. CDR1 is SGHDT and CDR2 is YYEEEE in the germline V gene. This CDR3 spans 14 amino acids. This CDR3 is CASSLQQLGTEAFF. As DNA, the CDR3 is TGTGCCAGCAGCTTGCAACAGTTAGGCACTGAAGCTTTCTTT.

This clonotype came up many times. The CDR3, as DNA: TGTGCCAGCAGTCCCCCGGACAGCTACGAGCAGTACTTC. Amino acids: CASSPPDSYEQYF. This sequence joins TRBV6-6 and TRBJ2-7; D is perhaps TRBD1 (6 bases). Germline V gene data show CDR1 as MNHNY and CDR2 as SVGAGI (reference sequence). The CDR3 is 13 amino acids. Trimming cost V 5 bases and J 3 bases, with 11 bases left between them.

This chain uses TRBV2 with TRBJ2-3; D is possibly TRBD1 (6 bases). V lost 10 bases and J lost 3, with 17 bases in between. Germline CDR1 is SNHLY and CDR2 is FYNNEI. This CDR3 region has 14 residues. CDR3 DNA sequence: TGTGCCACAGGGGCCCACCCCCGGACAGATACGCAGTATTTT. Encoded protein: CATGAHPRTDTQYF.

This clonotype came up many times. This sequence joins TRBV5-1 and TRBJ2-7, with TRBD1 as a possible D gene (5 bases). The CDR3 length is 14 residues. Looked up from germline, CDR1 is SGHRS and CDR2 is YFSETQ. V shed 0 bases and J shed 6 bases, with 13 bases lying between them. This CDR3 reads CASSLESGRREQYF. The CDR3 DNA sequence: TGCGCCAGCAGCTTGGAATCAGGGCGGCGCGAGCAGTACTTC.

This clonotype was detected ten times or more. This chain joins TRBV4-1 and TRBJ1-6, with D maybe TRBD1 (5 bases). Per the germline V gene, CDR1 is MGHRA and CDR2 is YSYEKL. The CDR3 is 15 amino acids. Trimming pared 8 bases from V and 10 bases from J, leaving 21 bases between. The CDR3: CASRDLGGSKSPLHF. CDR3 nucleotide sequence: TGCGCCAGCCGGGACCTTGGGGGATCGAAATCACCCCTCCACTTT.

This clonotype was seen many times. V gene TRBV18 combines with J gene TRBJ2-2; 7 nucleotides line up with TRBD1. Looked up from germline, CDR1 is KGHSH and CDR2 is LQKENI. V lost 3 bases and J lost 1; bases outside the gene matches: 2. The CDR3 covers 15 residues. The CDR3 bases are TGTGCCAGCTCACCCTGGACAGGGAACACCGGGGAGCTGTTTTTT. This codes for CASSPWTGNTGELFF.